Presented here are 30 T cell receptor beta chains from one specimen sequenced in a study of blood T cell repertoires in COVID-19. The repertoire was sequenced with immunoSEQ multiplex PCR; TCRdb's copy has only in-frame clones and lacks some. The table shows more than 200,000 clones, with less than 90% occurring only once. Sequencing was done on a sample of peripheral blood. The receptor set was obtained from a man aged 25-45 years with active or convalescent COVID-19.

The chain employs TRBV5-6 and TRBJ1-2; D gene uncertain. The CDR3 runs 13 residues. The ends were cut back, 0 bases at V and 3 bases at J, with 6 bases in the middle. The germline V gene has CDR1 SGHDT and CDR2 YYEEEE. CDR3 coding DNA: TGTGCCAGCAGCTTGGGTTTATACTATGGCTACACCTTC. Translated: CASSLGLYYGYTF. Using reference TRBV5-6 and TRBJ1-2 for the parts outside the CDR3, the full variable domain is DAGVTQSPTHLIKTRGQQVTLRCSPKSGHDTVSWYQQALGQGPQFIFQYYEEEERQRGNFPDRFSGHQFPNYSSELNVNALLLGDSALYLCASSLGLYYGYTFGSGTRLTVV.

The rearrangement uses TRBV7-9 and TRBJ2-2, with 9 bases matching TRBD1. The CDR3 runs 15 residues. V shed 6 bases, J shed 6 bases, and the junction held 8 bases outside the gene matches. Germline values: CDR1 SEHNR, CDR2 FQNEAQ (reference sequence). DNA for the CDR3: TGTGCCAGCAGTTCTTACAGGGGGCAGGCCGGGGAGCTGTTTTTT. Protein product: CASSSYRGQAGELFF. Supplemented by reference TRBV7-9 and TRBJ2-2, the full variable domain reads DTGVSQNPRHKITKRGQNVTFRCDPISEHNRLYWYRQTLGQGPEFLTYFQNEAQLEKSRLLSDRFSAERPKGSFSTLEIQRTEQGDSAMYLCASSSYRGQAGELFFGEGSRLTVL.

The chain links TRBV5-1 to TRBJ1-4; 8 bases align to TRBD1. Germline V gene sequence: CDR1 SGHRS, CDR2 YFSETQ. The CDR3 is 15 residues long. Trimming cost V 4 bases and J 8 bases; bases outside gene matches: 10. DNA of the CDR3: TGCGCCAGCAGCGCATTGACAGGGGACGGAGAAAAACTGTTTTTT. Its protein is CASSALTGDGEKLFF.

The chain employs TRBV3-1 (or the pseudogene TRBV3-2) and TRBJ2-5; 9 nucleotides match TRBD1. The ends lost 3 bases at V and 4 bases at J; junction bases unmatched: 6. CDR1 LGHDT and CDR2 YNNKEL come from the germline V gene (reference sequence). The length of the CDR3 is 15 residues. CDR3 amino acids: CASSHEDRGGETQYF. The DNA of the CDR3 is TGTGCCAGCAGCCATGAAGACAGGGGGGGAGAGACCCAGTACTTC.

This clone was seen only once. Written as DNA, the CDR3 is TGTGCCAGCAGTTTTGTAACAGATACGCAGTATTTT. Protein: CASSFVTDTQYF. This chain links TRBV6-2 or TRBV6-3 with TRBJ2-3, with no clear D. The CDR3 runs 12 residues. Per germline, CDR1 MNHEY and CDR2 SVGEGT. V was pared by 4 bases and J by 3 bases, with 5 bases between.

The chain couples TRBV25-1 to TRBJ2-7; D gene uncertain. Germline loops: CDR1 MGHDK, CDR2 SYGVNS. V lost 10 bases to trimming and J lost 2 bases, with 15 bases between them. The CDR3 is made up of 13 amino acids. The CDR3 DNA sequence: TGTGCCACCATGGCGCTACTAACCTACGAGCAGTACTTC. Translating it yields CATMALLTYEQYF.

The chain joins TRBV25-1 to TRBJ2-7; 7 bases are shared with TRBD1. The CDR3 contains 15 residues. Germline assignment: CDR1 MGHDK and CDR2 SYGVNS. V was clipped by 6 bases and J by 0 bases; unmatched bases: 8. The CDR3 loop reads CASRTMRDSSYEQYF. The DNA of the CDR3 is TGTGCCAGCAGAACAATGAGGGACAGCTCCTACGAGCAGTACTTC.

The chain couples TRBV4-1 to TRBJ2-6; 9 bases are a match to TRBD1. CDR3 length: 17 amino acids. Germline CDR1 and CDR2: MGHRA and YSYEKL. V shed 1 base and J 1 base; nucleotides not matched to a gene: 2. DNA for the CDR3: TGCGCCAGCAGCCAAGCGGGACAGGGTTCTGGGGCCAACGTCCTGACTTTC. This gives the protein CASSQAGQGSGANVLTF.

The J gene is TRBJ1-5, the V gene TRBV6-6; D perhaps matches TRBD1 (6 bases). The V gene's germline CDR1 is MNHNY and CDR2 SVGAGI (reference sequence). This CDR3 has 14 residues. Trimming pared 2 bases from V and 5 bases from J, leaving 10 bases between. The CDR3 DNA reads TGTGCCAGCAGTTACCGGGCAGGGGATCAGCCCCAGCATTTT. This codes for CASSYRAGDQPQHF.

The chain combines TRBV5-1 with TRBJ2-1, with D perhaps TRBD1 (6 bases). This CDR3 has 13 residues. Germline assignment: CDR1 SGHRS and CDR2 YFSETQ. Trimming stripped 8 bases from V and 4 bases from J, with 13 bases between. CDR3 sequence reads: CASEPTGYNEQFF. The DNA of the CDR3 is TGCGCCAGTGAACCAACAGGGTACAATGAGCAGTTCTTC.

The CDR3 DNA follows: TGTGCCTGCCGGGACAGTAAGCATTCACCCCTCCACTTT. Residues: CACRDSKHSPLHF. The chain couples TRBV12-3 or TRBV12-4 to TRBJ1-6; 7 bases map to TRBD1. Trimming removed 11 bases from V and 8 bases from J; junction bases left unmatched: 9. The CDR3 length is 13 residues.

The chain uses TRBV27 and TRBJ2-7; 7 nucleotides align to TRBD1. This CDR3 region has 13 residues. The V gene's germline CDR1 is MNHEY and CDR2 SMNVEV (reference sequence). V shed 6 bases and J 3 bases; nucleotides not matched to a gene: 5. The CDR3 coding sequence is TGTGCCAGCAGCCTGACAGGGAGCTACGAGCAGTACTTC. Its protein is CASSLTGSYEQYF.

The V call is TRBV19, the J call TRBJ1-6, with D hard to call. CDR1 is LNHDA and CDR2 is SQIVND in the germline V gene (reference sequence). Trimming left V 10 bases short and J 14 bases short, with 15 bases between. The CDR3 is made up of 11 amino acids. The CDR3 here is CATSTPESLHF. CDR3 coding DNA: TGTGCCACTTCTACGCCGGAGTCCCTCCACTTT.

The chain links TRBV2 to TRBJ1-4; 8 bases align to TRBD1. Looked up from germline, CDR1 is SNHLY and CDR2 is FYNNEI. This CDR3 has 14 amino acids. The ends lost 3 bases at V and 6 bases at J; junction bases unmatched: 3. CDR3 protein: CASSDAGGYEKLFF. The CDR3, as DNA: TGTGCCAGCAGTGATGCAGGGGGCTATGAAAAACTGTTTTTT. The variable domain in full, completed from reference TRBV2 and TRBJ1-4, reads EPEVTQTPSHQVTQMGQEVILRCVPISNHLYFYWYRQILGQKVEFLVSFYNNEISEKSEIFDDQFSVERPDGSNFTLKIRSTKLEDSAMYFCASSDAGGYEKLFFGSGTQLSVL.

The chain links TRBV30 to TRBJ2-7; TRBD1 matches 9 bases. Germline CDR1 is GTSNPN and CDR2 is SVGIG (reference sequence). The CDR3 is 15 residues long. V gave up 3 bases and J gave up 3 bases; unmatched junction bases: 9. In DNA form, the CDR3 reads TGTGCCTGGAGAGGCCAGGGACAGGGTCTCTACGAGCAGTACTTC. Amino acid sequence: CAWRGQGQGLYEQYF. Based on the CDR3 plus reference TRBV30 and TRBJ2-7, the full variable domain is SQTIHQWPATLVQPVGSPLSLECTVEGTSNPNLYWYRQAAGRGLQLLFYSVGIGQISSEVPQNLSASRPQDRQFILSSKKLLLSDSGFYLCAWRGQGQGLYEQYFGPGTRLTVT.

The chain couples TRBV4-1 to TRBJ1-1; 10 nucleotides line up with TRBD1. Unmatched junction bases numbered 15, after V lost 4 bases and J lost 10 bases. Germline CDR1 and CDR2: MGHRA and YSYEKL. CDR3 length: 16 amino acids. The CDR3 region is CASSRGTYLDRGGAFF. In nucleotides, the CDR3 is TGCGCCAGCAGCCGAGGTACTTATTTGGACAGGGGGGGAGCTTTCTTT.

V is TRBV24-1 and J is TRBJ1-2; a weak D match, TRBD1 (5 bases). Trimming removed 3 bases from V and 1 base from J, with 11 bases in between. CDR3 length equals 15 residues. The germline gives CDR1 KGHDR, CDR2 SFDVKD. CDR3 region: CATSDTGSNNYGYTF. The CDR3 nucleotides are TGTGCCACCAGTGATACAGGATCTAATAACTATGGCTACACCTTC.

The CDR3 DNA is TGCGCCAGCAGCCAAGGGGGACAGGTAAAAGCTCATGATGGCTACACCTTC. As protein: CASSQGGQVKAHDGYTF. The chain is built from TRBV4-3 and TRBJ1-2; the match to TRBD1 covers 8 bases. This CDR3 contains 17 residues. CDR1 is LGHNA, CDR2 YSLEER, per germline. The J segment lost 6 bases and the V segment lost 1 base, leaving 13 bases of the junction unmatched.

This clone came up a few times. The genes are TRBV19 and TRBJ2-2; weak D call: TRBD1 (6 bases). The CDR3 sequence is 14 residues long. V lost 4 bases and J 3 bases, leaving 9 bases between the germline ends. Looked up from germline, CDR1 is LNHDA and CDR2 is SQIVND (reference sequence). The chain's CDR3 is CASSRDRHTGELFF. Written as DNA, the CDR3 is TGTGCCAGTAGTAGAGACAGGCACACCGGGGAGCTGTTTTTT.

CDR3 region: CASSPRIREEKLFF. The CDR3 DNA reads as TGTGCCAGCTCACCGAGGATACGGGAGGAAAAACTGTTTTTT. The J gene is TRBJ1-4, the V gene TRBV18; D remains unclear. The V gene's germline CDR1 is KGHSH and CDR2 LQKENI. The CDR3 spans 14 residues. Trimming stripped 3 bases from V and 8 bases from J, with 13 bases between.

The rearrangement links TRBV2 to TRBJ2-1; no definite D call. Germline values: CDR1 SNHLY, CDR2 FYNNEI. V lost 5 bases to trimming and J lost 0 bases, with 14 bases between them. The length of the CDR3 is 16 residues. The CDR3 coding sequence is TGTGCCAGCAGTCAAGGGCTGATTTACTCCTACAATGAGCAGTTCTTC. Encoded protein: CASSQGLIYSYNEQFF.

A single count supports this clone. The chain uses TRBV6-5 and TRBJ2-5; 7 bases fit TRBD2. Germline CDR1 is MNHEY and CDR2 is SVGAGI. J was trimmed by 3 bases and V by 5 bases; bases with no gene match: 9. The CDR3 is 15 residues long. In DNA, the CDR3 is TGTGCCAGCAGTATTTACGGCGGGAGAGAAGAGACCCAGTACTTC. As protein: CASSIYGGREETQYF.

This sequence joins TRBV16 and TRBJ1-2; D gene unclear. Trimming cost V 4 bases and J 6 bases, with 15 bases left between them. This CDR3 region has 14 residues. Per germline, CDR1 KGHSY and CDR2 FQNENV. This chain's CDR3 is CASSLDVGGDGYTF. In DNA form, the CDR3 reads TGTGCCAGCAGCCTCGATGTGGGAGGCGATGGCTACACCTTC.

As concerns this clone: Other DNA sequences in this specimen translate into the identical CDR3. The chain employs TRBV6-5 and TRBJ1-3; 7 nucleotides line up with TRBD1. Trimming removed 6 bases from V and 3 bases from J; junction bases left unmatched: 5. The CDR3 totals 14 residues. Germline assignment: CDR1 MNHEY and CDR2 SVGAGI. In DNA, the CDR3 is TGTGCCAGCAGCCGGACAGGCGTTGGAAACACCATATATTTT. Its protein product is CASSRTGVGNTIYF.

The V call is TRBV11-2, the J call TRBJ1-2; 7 nucleotides line up with TRBD1. Germline values: CDR1 SGHAT, CDR2 FQNNGV. The CDR3 is 15 amino acids. The junction had 12 bases not matched to a gene; V was cut back by 7 bases and J by 4 bases. The CDR3 bases are TGTGCCAGCACAGCGGGGGACAGCGTACCCTATGGCTACACCTTC. Translating gives CASTAGDSVPYGYTF.

This clone was seen a handful of times. The chain uses TRBV29-1 and TRBJ1-1; TRBD1 agrees at 7 bases. CDR3 length: 15 residues. The trim removed 4 bases at V and 5 bases at J, leaving 13 bases unmatched. Germline V gene lookup returns CDR1 SQVTM and CDR2 ANQGSEA. CDR3 loop: CSVGTGEGKCTEAFF. For the CDR3, the DNA is TGCAGCGTTGGGACAGGCGAGGGTAAGTGTACTGAAGCTTTCTTT.

The chain links TRBV5-8 to TRBJ1-5; no definite D call. V gave up 5 bases and J gave up 0 bases, with 18 bases separating them. The CDR3 is made up of 17 amino acids. Germline V gene sequence: CDR1 SGHTS, CDR2 YDEGEE. CDR3 sequence reads: CASSQRTVIDSNQPQHF. The CDR3 DNA sequence: TGTGCCAGCAGTCAAAGGACTGTTATTGATAGCAATCAGCCCCAGCATTTT. The full variable domain, with the rest looked up from reference TRBV5-8 and TRBJ1-5, is EAGVTQSPTHLIKTRGQQATLRCSPISGHTSVYWYQQALGLGLQFLLWYDEGEERNRGNFPPRFSGRQFPNYSSELNVNALELEDSALYLCASSQRTVIDSNQPQHFGDGTRLSIL.

The chain combines TRBV6-5 with TRBJ1-3; D is perhaps TRBD1 (5 bases). The V end was cut by 6 bases, the J end by 2 bases, with 14 bases between. The V gene's germline CDR1 is MNHEY and CDR2 SVGAGI. This CDR3 contains 15 residues. The CDR3 loop reads CASRLGLGTGNTIYF. For the CDR3, the DNA is TGTGCCAGCAGATTGGGACTGGGGACTGGAAACACCATATATTTT.

The chain uses TRBV5-4 and TRBJ1-4; TRBD1 agrees at 7 bases. V shed 1 base and J 5 bases; nucleotides not matched to a gene: 5. This CDR3 contains 15 residues. Germline values: CDR1 SGHNT, CDR2 YYREEE (reference sequence). CDR3 amino acids: CASSLRQGGNEKLFF. CDR3 sequence (DNA): TGTGCCAGCAGCTTGCGCCAGGGGGGAAATGAAAAACTGTTTTTT.

The rearrangement uses TRBV3-1 (or the pseudogene TRBV3-2) and TRBJ2-5; TRBD2 agrees at 11 bases. Germline V gives CDR1 LGHDT, CDR2 YNNKEL (reference sequence). The V and J ends lost 5 bases and 1 base, in that order; junction bases with no gene match: 12. This CDR3 contains 18 residues. CDR3 bases: TGTGCCAGCAGCAACTTAGCGGGGGGGGCGTTGGCCCAAGAGACCCAGTACTTC. This gives the protein CASSNLAGGALAQETQYF.